This is a list of T cell receptor beta chains from one sample in a study of shared clonotypes between healthy human individuals. Data came from immunoSEQ multiplex PCR; TCRdb stores just in-frame clones and leaves some out. The table includes roughly 480,000 clones, around 80% detected once. The sequencing input was PBMCs. The source of these receptors is a woman in her 40s in good health. Some clones in this sample may be carry-over from other donors' samples. The CDR3 runs from the conserved cysteine through the conserved F or W. Each record gives: J gene, clone size, D gene, V gene, CDR3 protein, CDR3 DNA. The D gene is left open where the match is weak. Clone size appears in some rows only: once, few, many, or a class for an expanded clone.

TRBJ1-2	NA	TRBD1	TRBV28	CASRTGGNYGYTF	TGTGCCAGCAGAACAGGGGGCAACTATGGCTACACCTTC
TRBJ2-7	NA	TRBD1	TRBV19	CASSVTGTGVDEQYF	TGTGCCAGTAGTGTAACCGGGACAGGGGTTGACGAGCAGTACTTC
TRBJ2-1	NA	NA	TRBV6-5	CASSRTGYNEQFF	TGTGCCAGCAGTAGAACAGGGTACAATGAGCAGTTCTTC
TRBJ2-1	NA	TRBD2	TRBV7-9	CASSPAGVANEQFF	TGTGCCAGCAGCCCAGCGGGAGTTGCAAATGAGCAGTTCTTC
TRBJ1-1	NA	NA	TRBV5-1	CASSPGATGGTEAFF	TGCGCCAGCAGCCCCGGTGCAACTGGGGGCACTGAAGCTTTCTTT
TRBJ2-3	once	NA	TRBV13	CASSRTLKPDTQYF	TGTGCCAGCAGCCGAACACTAAAGCCAGATACGCAGTATTTT
TRBJ1-4	NA	NA	TRBV27	CASSPHGQYINEKLFF	TGTGCCAGCAGTCCGCACGGACAGTATATTAATGAAAAACTGTTTTTT
TRBJ2-3	NA	NA	TRBV5-4	CASSLGSDTQYF	TGTGCCAGCAGCTTGGGGTCAGATACGCAGTATTTT
TRBJ1-4	NA	NA	TRBV7-6	CASSLVRMTTNEKLFF	TGTGCCAGCAGCTTAGTACGGATGACAACTAATGAAAAACTGTTTTTT
TRBJ2-7	NA	TRBD2	TRBV7-9	CASSSLWVAGGHEQYF	TGTGCCAGCAGCTCCCTATGGGTGGCGGGAGGGCACGAGCAGTACTTC
TRBJ2-4	NA	NA	TRBV20-1	CSGGRKNIQYF	TGCAGTGGGGGGCGGAAGAACATTCAGTACTTC
TRBJ2-7	once	NA	TRBV11-2	CASSLLGQNYEQYF	TGTGCCAGCAGCCTCCTAGGACAGAACTACGAGCAGTACTTC
TRBJ2-2	NA	TRBD2	TRBV7-2	CASSPRTSGRASTGELFF	TGTGCCAGCAGCCCGAGGACTAGCGGGAGGGCCAGCACCGGGGAGCTGTTTTTT
TRBJ2-5	few	NA	TRBV9	CASSVATGTQYF	TGTGCCAGCAGCGTAGCTACAGGGACCCAGTACTTC
TRBJ1-1	NA	NA	TRBV5-6	CASSGTRTANTEAFF	TGTGCCAGCAGCGGGACGCGGACAGCGAACACTGAAGCTTTCTTT
TRBJ2-7	NA	NA	TRBV27	CTSSPGKTYEQYF	TGTACCAGCAGTCCGGGGAAAACCTACGAGCAGTACTTC
TRBJ1-4	NA	TRBD1	TRBV28	CASSLSVTGGGGEKLFF	TGTGCCAGCAGTTTATCTGTTACAGGGGGAGGCGGAGAAAAACTGTTTTTT
TRBJ2-7	NA	TRBD1	TRBV30	CAWRFGDRGYSEQYF	TGTGCCTGGAGATTTGGGGACAGGGGATATAGCGAGCAGTACTTC
TRBJ1-5	NA	NA	TRBV28	CASKPQLGNQPQHF	TGTGCCAGCAAGCCACAATTGGGCAATCAGCCCCAGCATTTT
TRBJ2-3	NA	NA	TRBV5-1	CASSFVSGHSDTQYF	TGCGCCAGCAGCTTCGTCAGCGGGCACTCAGATACGCAGTATTTT
TRBJ2-5	once	NA	TRBV21-1	CASSPKGHRSQETQYF	TGTGCCAGCAGCCCCAAGGGACATCGGTCTCAAGAGACCCAGTACTTC
TRBJ2-5	once	TRBD2	TRBV6-1	CASSREGFETQYF	TGTGCCAGCAGTCGGGAGGGGTTCGAGACCCAGTACTTC
TRBJ2-7	NA	NA	TRBV6-6	CASSYSRGGEYEQYF	TGTGCCAGCAGTTACTCTCGTGGGGGAGAGTACGAGCAGTACTTC
TRBJ1-2	NA	TRBD1	TRBV9	CASSVEDRGRYYGYTF	TGTGCCAGCAGCGTAGAGGACAGGGGGCGCTACTATGGCTACACCTTC
TRBJ2-5	NA	NA	TRBV5-5	CASSLLGGPWETQYF	TGTGCCAGCAGCTTGTTAGGGGGACCATGGGAGACCCAGTACTTC
TRBJ1-6	NA	NA	TRBV15	CATSRDRGQGINSPLHF	TGTGCCACCAGCAGAGATCGGGGCCAGGGGATTAATTCACCCCTCCACTTT
TRBJ1-2	NA	NA	TRBV6-1	CASSDWTNYGYTF	TGTGCCAGCAGTGATTGGACTAACTATGGCTACACCTTC
TRBJ1-1	NA	NA	TRBV5-4	CASSSNRVLDTEAFF	TGTGCCAGCAGCTCCAACCGGGTCCTGGACACTGAAGCTTTCTTT
TRBJ2-1	NA	TRBD2	TRBV10-3	CAISTPAGGGNEQFF	TGTGCCATCAGCACCCCGGCGGGGGGAGGGAATGAGCAGTTCTTC
TRBJ2-3	few	NA	TRBV6-5	CASSYRDSTDTQYF	TGTGCCAGCAGTTACCGGGACAGCACAGATACGCAGTATTTT
TRBJ1-1	NA	NA	TRBV10-3	CAIISGRNTEAFF	TGTGCCATCATTTCGGGGAGAAATACTGAAGCTTTCTTT
TRBJ2-3	once	TRBD2	TRBV29-1	CSVDSGLAGLVDTQYF	TGCAGCGTTGATTCCGGACTAGCGGGTTTGGTAGATACGCAGTATTTT
TRBJ2-7	NA	NA	TRBV6-1	CASSGHYEQYF	TGTGCCAGCAGTGGGCACTACGAGCAGTACTTC
TRBJ1-1	NA	NA	TRBV5-5	CASSLTGWRSLMNTEAFF	TGTGCCAGCAGCTTGACGGGGTGGCGCAGCCTCATGAACACTGAAGCTTTCTTT
TRBJ2-2	NA	TRBD2	TRBV28	CASSLSLRGGPTGELFF	TGTGCCAGCAGTTTATCCCTAAGGGGAGGGCCAACCGGGGAGCTGTTTTTT
TRBJ1-2	NA	TRBD1	TRBV10-3	CAINGQGLYGYTF	TGTGCCATCAACGGACAGGGTTTATATGGCTACACCTTC
TRBJ2-7	NA	TRBD2	TRBV6-5	CASSYESGRRMDEQYF	TGTGCCAGCAGTTACGAGAGCGGGAGGCGTATGGACGAGCAGTACTTC
TRBJ1-2	NA	NA	TRBV28	CASSRRSYGYTF	TGTGCCAGCAGCCGGAGGTCCTATGGCTACACCTTC
TRBJ2-4	once	TRBD1	TRBV5-6	CASSSRDRGLAKNIQYF	TGTGCCAGCAGCTCCCGGGACAGGGGTCTAGCCAAAAACATTCAGTACTTC
TRBJ1-1	few	TRBD1	TRBV11-2	CASSLRTGVGTEAFF	TGTGCCAGCAGCTTGCGGACAGGGGTGGGAACTGAAGCTTTCTTT
TRBJ1-2	few	NA	TRBV18	CASSPQGDGYTF	TGTGCCAGCTCACCCCAGGGAGATGGCTACACCTTC
TRBJ2-1	NA	TRBD2	TRBV11-1	CASSPRGVEQFF	TGTGCCAGCAGCCCTCGGGGGGTGGAGCAGTTCTTC
TRBJ2-5	NA	TRBD2	TRBV5-1	CASSIRTSGIQETQYF	TGCGCCAGCAGCATACGGACTAGCGGGATCCAAGAGACCCAGTACTTC